This passage covers 5 T cell receptor beta chains from one sample sequenced in a study of CD8+ T cells in alopecia areata. The authors extracted RNA and reverse transcribed it into cDNA as the sequencing template. TCRdb's copy holds only in-frame clones and misses some; the assay was immunoSEQ multiplex PCR. The data hold 150,000 to 190,000 clones, with about 50% observed a single time. The sample consisted of CD8+ T cells sorted from blood, taken at week 0. These receptors came from a human donor with alopecia areata.

This clone turned up a few times. The J gene is TRBJ1-2, the V gene TRBV23-1; D gene ambiguous. TRBV23-1 is an open reading frame, and its role is uncertain. CDR3 length: 15 residues. The ends were cut back, 0 bases at V and 6 bases at J, with 14 bases in the middle. The CDR3 loop is CASSQSSTAQDGYTF. CDR3 DNA: TGCGCCAGCAGTCAATCGTCCACCGCACAAGATGGCTACACCTTC.

This rearrangement joins TRBV27 to TRBJ1-6, with D maybe TRBD1 (6 bases). Germline V gives CDR1 MNHEY, CDR2 SMNVEV (reference sequence). V lost 2 bases and J 5 bases, leaving 16 bases between the germline ends. The CDR3 runs to 17 residues. The CDR3 reads CASSLGSPGAHNSPLHF. DNA for the CDR3: TGTGCCAGCAGTTTAGGCTCGCCGGGGGCGCATAATTCACCCCTCCACTTT.

This clone has just a few counts. The rearrangement uses TRBV30 and TRBJ2-7; TRBD1 agrees at 7 bases. Trimming at V came to 0 bases and at J to 4 bases, leaving 6 bases not matched to a gene. CDR1 and CDR2 from the germline V gene are GTSNPN and SVGIG (reference sequence). The CDR3 is made up of 14 amino acids. CDR3 bases: TGTGCCTGGAGTGTAGGGACAGCAACTTACGAGCAGTACTTC. Amino acid sequence: CAWSVGTATYEQYF.

The V call is TRBV6-1, the J call TRBJ2-1, with D maybe TRBD2 (7 bases). Germline V lookup: CDR1 MNHNS, CDR2 SASEGT. This CDR3 has 16 amino acids. Trimming took 0 bases from V and 9 from J, leaving 18 bases between them. CDR3 DNA: TGTGCCAGCAGTGAAGCCGAGTTGGGGGGGGCGGCTGAGCAGTTCTTC. It translates to CASSEAELGGAAEQFF.

CDR3 DNA: TGCGCCAGCAGCCAAGATATCGAAGAGACCCAGTACTTC. Amino acid sequence: CASSQDIEETQYF. This chain uses TRBV4-3 with TRBJ2-5; D unresolved. The CDR3 has 13 residues. V lost 0 bases and J 3 bases, leaving 5 bases between the germline ends. Germline V gene sequence: CDR1 LGHNA, CDR2 YSLEER.